Listed below are T cell receptor beta chains from one sample, sequenced in a study of regulatory T cells in long-lasting Graves disease. Each CDR3 protein gets one entry after TCRdb re-called the multiplex PCR reads with MiXCR. The profile covers roughly 350,000 distinct CDR3 sequences, with about a sixth appearing a single time and just over 20% taken by the ten largest. These data are also associated with another study on T cells in Graves' hyperthyroidism and ophthalmopathy.

This specimen was peripheral blood mononuclear cells (PBMCs), taken at new diagnosis, from a patient treated with antithyroid drugs. The receptors were sampled from a woman aged 18 to 35 with Graves disease. Both conserved end residues are part of each CDR3. The D gene is left open where the match is weak. The size field is filled for only some rows; it gives once, few, many or a size class.

clone_size	v_call	j_call	d_call	cdr3_aa	cdr3_nt
once	TRBV6-2/TRBV6-3	TRBJ1-1	.	CASSYYPELNTEAFF	TGTGCCAGCAGTTACTACCCCGAATTGAACACTGAAGCTTTCTTC
many	TRBV13	TRBJ2-3	.	CASSPRSQGITDTQYF	TGTGCCAGCAGCCCAAGGTCGCAGGGAATCACAGATACGCAGTATTTT
few	TRBV6-2/TRBV6-3	TRBJ2-7	.	CASSFSTYEQYF	TGTGCCAGCAGTTTCTCAACCTACGAGCAGTACTTC
.	TRBV28	TRBJ1-5	.	CASSFGGGYQPQHF	TGTGCCAGCAGTTTTGGCGGGGGCTATCAGCCCCAGCATTTT
.	TRBV7-9	TRBJ2-1	TRBD2	CASSLEVWSSGSLYNEQFF	TGTGCCAGCAGCTTAGAGGTTTGGTCTAGCGGGAGTCTCTACAATGAGCAGTTCTTC
few	TRBV9	TRBJ2-7	TRBD2	CASSVGPAGTPLGEQYF	TGTGCCAGCAGCGTAGGTCCAGCGGGAACCCCTCTCGGGGAGCAGTACTTC
few	TRBV20-1	TRBJ1-6	.	CSAKTDSNSPLHF	TGCAGTGCCAAGACGGACAGTAATTCACCCCTCCACTTT
many	TRBV28	TRBJ2-7	TRBD2	CASVASGSGEQYF	TGTGCCAGCGTGGCTAGCGGGAGTGGCGAGCAGTACTTC
many	TRBV29-1	TRBJ1-2	TRBD1	CSVEGGQQIYGYTF	TGCAGCGTTGAGGGGGGACAGCAAATCTATGGCTACACCTTC
many	TRBV29-1	TRBJ2-5	TRBD1	CSVDGQGRETQYF	TGCAGCGTCGACGGACAGGGCCGGGAGACCCAGTACTTC
few	TRBV18	TRBJ2-2	TRBD2	CASSPPSGSKAGELFF	TGTGCCAGCTCACCACCGAGCGGGAGTAAGGCCGGGGAGCTGTTTTTT
many	TRBV20-1	TRBJ2-3	TRBD2	CSARDIGLAGTPRSSTDTQYF	TGCAGTGCTAGAGATATAGGACTAGCGGGGACACCAAGATCTAGCACAGATACGCAGTATTTT
few	TRBV6-5	TRBJ2-7	.	CASSYSAPRGPYEQYF	TGTGCCAGCAGTTACTCGGCCCCCAGGGGCCCCTACGAGCAGTACTTC
many	TRBV30	TRBJ1-2	.	CAWSHPSLGEVYGYTF	TGTGCCTGGAGTCATCCTTCCCTCGGGGAAGTCTATGGCTACACCTTC
many	TRBV7-7	TRBJ2-3	TRBD2	CASSPGGAADTQYF	TGTGCTAGCAGCCCCGGGGGGGCTGCAGATACGCAGTATTTT
many	TRBV20-1	TRBJ1-2	.	CSAIEGLGGYTF	TGCAGTGCTATCGAGGGGCTTGGGGGCTACACCTTC
many	TRBV7-3	TRBJ2-3	.	CASSFVRARTDTQYF	TGTGCCAGCAGCTTCGTCAGGGCCCGCACAGATACGCAGTATTTT
.	TRBV20-1	TRBJ2-7	TRBD1	CSASPPRGLNEQYF	TGCAGTGCTAGTCCTCCTAGGGGGCTCAACGAGCAGTACTTC
once	TRBV20-1	TRBJ1-6	.	CSATHRVGHSPLHF	TGCAGTGCCACTCACAGGGTGGGGCATTCACCCCTCCACTTT
many	TRBV11-2	TRBJ2-7	TRBD1	CASSLGTGDTYEQYF	TGTGCCAGCAGCCTCGGGACAGGAGATACTTACGAGCAGTACTTC
many	TRBV28	TRBJ1-5	TRBD1	CASSSPAGGLSNQPQHF	TGTGCCAGCAGTTCCCCGGCAGGGGGTTTAAGCAATCAGCCCCAGCATTTT
many	TRBV20-1	TRBJ2-5	TRBD2	CSAGNVAGVLETQYF	TGCAGTGCCGGGAACGTTGCGGGGGTTCTAGAGACCCAGTACTTC
many	TRBV5-1	TRBJ2-5	.	CASSEGGLLHDRYF	TGCGCCAGCAGCGAGGGGGGACTCCTCCACGATCGGTACTTC
few	TRBV12-3/TRBV12-4	TRBJ2-5	.	CASSQGSSKTQYF	TGTGCCAGCAGCCAAGGCTCTAGCAAGACCCAGTACTTC
.	TRBV27	TRBJ2-7	.	CASRGVSYEQYF	TGTGCCAGCAGAGGGGTTAGCTACGAGCAGTACTTC
.	TRBV11-2	TRBJ2-5	TRBD2	CASRYSGRDQETQYF	TGTGCCAGCAGGTATAGCGGGAGGGACCAAGAGACCCAGTACTTC
.	TRBV7-2	TRBJ1-5	.	CASSLSRWGSGQPQHF	TGTGCCAGCAGCTTATCGCGTTGGGGCTCCGGGCAGCCCCAGCATTTT
many	TRBV2	TRBJ1-2	.	CASSDPRDYGYTF	TGTGCCAGCAGTGACCCCCGGGACTATGGCTACACCTTC
few	TRBV7-3	TRBJ2-7	TRBD1	CASSLNPGTGDEQYF	TGTGCCAGCAGCTTAAACCCCGGGACAGGGGACGAGCAGTACTTC
.	TRBV15	TRBJ2-3	.	CATSRGNRERQYF	TGTGCCACCAGCAGAGGAAACCGAGAAAGGCAGTATTTT
many	TRBV28	TRBJ1-1	.	CASRPWTWKTNTEAFF	TGTGCCAGCAGACCCTGGACTTGGAAAACAAACACTGAAGCTTTCTTT
many	TRBV2	TRBJ2-5	TRBD1	CASSFTTGGGETQYF	TGTGCCAGCAGTTTTACTACAGGGGGCGGCGAGACCCAGTACTTC
many	TRBV11-2	TRBJ2-3	.	CASSYTGDTQYF	TGTGCCAGCAGCTACACGGGAGATACGCAGTATTTT
many	TRBV5-1	TRBJ2-1	TRBD2	CASVAGGNEQFF	TGCGCCAGCGTTGCGGGGGGCAATGAGCAGTTCTTC
many	TRBV28	TRBJ2-1	.	CASSGPRAFF	TGTGCCAGCAGTGGACCGCGAGCGTTCTTC
few	TRBV5-1	TRBJ2-7	.	CASSLYSSYEQYF	TGCGCCAGCAGCTTGTACAGCTCCTACGAGCAGTACTTC
many	TRBV2	TRBJ1-5	.	CASSPGQIHQPQHF	TGTGCCAGCAGCCCTGGACAGATCCATCAGCCCCAGCATTTT
many	TRBV12-3/TRBV12-4	TRBJ2-1	.	CASSRRGEQFF	TGTGCCAGCAGTCGCCGGGGGGAGCAGTTCTTC
many	TRBV2	TRBJ2-7	.	CASRDTYEQYF	TGTGCCAGCAGGGATACCTACGAGCAGTACTTC
few	TRBV7-8	TRBJ2-4	TRBD1	CASSLDRGDIQYF	TGTGCCAGCAGCCTGGACAGGGGGGACATTCAGTACTTC
.	TRBV11-2	TRBJ1-1	.	CASVLRGGGPEAFF	TGTGCCAGTGTGCTACGTGGGGGGGGACCCGAAGCTTTCTTT
.	TRBV6-1	TRBJ2-2	.	CASSESGTGELFF	TGCGCCAGCAGTGAGTCGGGTACCGGGGAGCTGTTTTTT